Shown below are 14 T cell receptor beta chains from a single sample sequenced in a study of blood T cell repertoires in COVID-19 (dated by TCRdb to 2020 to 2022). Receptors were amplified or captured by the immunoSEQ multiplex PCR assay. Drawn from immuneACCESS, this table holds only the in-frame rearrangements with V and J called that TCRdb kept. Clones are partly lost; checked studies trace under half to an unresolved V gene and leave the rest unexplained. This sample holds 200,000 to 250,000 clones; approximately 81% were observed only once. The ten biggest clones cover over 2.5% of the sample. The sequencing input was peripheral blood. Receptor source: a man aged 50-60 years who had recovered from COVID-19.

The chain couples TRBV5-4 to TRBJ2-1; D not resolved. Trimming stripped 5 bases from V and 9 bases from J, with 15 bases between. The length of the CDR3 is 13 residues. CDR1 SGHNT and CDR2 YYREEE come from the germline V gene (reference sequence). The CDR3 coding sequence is TGTGCCAGCAGTCTTTTAGCTGCGGCTGAGCAGTTCTTC. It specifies CASSLLAAAEQFF.

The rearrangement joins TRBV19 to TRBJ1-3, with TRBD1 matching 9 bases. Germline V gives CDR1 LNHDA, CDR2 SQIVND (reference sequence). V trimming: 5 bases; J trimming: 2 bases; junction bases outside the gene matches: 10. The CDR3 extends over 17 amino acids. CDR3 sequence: CASSPGGTGSPGNTIYF. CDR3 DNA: TGTGCCAGTAGTCCAGGTGGGACAGGGTCACCTGGAAACACCATATATTTT.

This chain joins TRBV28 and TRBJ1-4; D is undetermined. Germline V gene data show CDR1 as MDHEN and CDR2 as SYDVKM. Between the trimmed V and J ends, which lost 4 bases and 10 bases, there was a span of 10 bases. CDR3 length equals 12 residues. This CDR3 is CASSYRGAKLFF. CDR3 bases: TGTGCCAGCAGTTACCGGGGTGCAAAACTGTTTTTT.

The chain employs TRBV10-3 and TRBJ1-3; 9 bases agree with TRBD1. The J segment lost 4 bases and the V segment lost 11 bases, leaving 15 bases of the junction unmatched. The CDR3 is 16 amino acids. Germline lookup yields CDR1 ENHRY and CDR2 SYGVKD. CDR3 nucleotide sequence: TGTGCCTTTAGGAGAGACAGGGGGTCGGGGGGAAACACCATATATTTT. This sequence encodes CAFRRDRGSGGNTIYF.

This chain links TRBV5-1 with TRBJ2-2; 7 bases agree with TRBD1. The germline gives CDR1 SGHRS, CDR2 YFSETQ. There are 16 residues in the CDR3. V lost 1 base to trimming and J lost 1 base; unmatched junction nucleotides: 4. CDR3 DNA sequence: TGCGCCAGCAGCTTGCCGGGACAGAAGAACACCGGGGAGCTGTTTTTT. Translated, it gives CASSLPGQKNTGELFF.

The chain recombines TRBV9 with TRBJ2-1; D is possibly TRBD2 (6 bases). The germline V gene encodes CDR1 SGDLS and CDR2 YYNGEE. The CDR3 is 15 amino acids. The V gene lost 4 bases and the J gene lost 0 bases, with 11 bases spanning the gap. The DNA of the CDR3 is TGTGCCAGCAGCCCGGAGGGGAGCTCCTACAATGAGCAGTTCTTC. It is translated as CASSPEGSSYNEQFF.

CDR3 in amino acids: CASSFGGKRSNQPQHF. For the CDR3, the DNA is TGTGCCAGCAGTTTCGGAGGGAAGCGAAGCAATCAGCCCCAGCATTTT. The chain recombines TRBV5-6 with TRBJ1-5, with D unresolved. The CDR3 totals 16 residues. The germline V and J ends were trimmed by 5 bases and 1 base, with 16 bases remaining between them. Looked up from germline, CDR1 is SGHDT and CDR2 is YYEEEE.

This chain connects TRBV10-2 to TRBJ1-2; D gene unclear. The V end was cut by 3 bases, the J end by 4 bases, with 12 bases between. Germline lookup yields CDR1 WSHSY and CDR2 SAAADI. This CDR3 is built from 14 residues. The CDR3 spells CASSELRGIYGYTF. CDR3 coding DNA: TGCGCCAGCAGTGAATTACGGGGAATCTATGGCTACACCTTC.

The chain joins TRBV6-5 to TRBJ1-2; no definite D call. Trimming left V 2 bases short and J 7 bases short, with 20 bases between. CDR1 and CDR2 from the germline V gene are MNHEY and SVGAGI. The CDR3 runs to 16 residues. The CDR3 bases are TGTGCCAGCAGTTACGGGATCGGGGTTTGGATCGGTGGCTACACCTTC. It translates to CASSYGIGVWIGGYTF.

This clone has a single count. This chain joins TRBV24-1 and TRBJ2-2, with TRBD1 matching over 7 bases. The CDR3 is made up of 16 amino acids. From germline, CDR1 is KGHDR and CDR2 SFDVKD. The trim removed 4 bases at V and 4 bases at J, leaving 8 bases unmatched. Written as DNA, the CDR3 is TGTGCCACCAGTGACCTTAGGACAGGCGCCACCGGGGAGCTGTTTTTT. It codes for CATSDLRTGATGELFF.

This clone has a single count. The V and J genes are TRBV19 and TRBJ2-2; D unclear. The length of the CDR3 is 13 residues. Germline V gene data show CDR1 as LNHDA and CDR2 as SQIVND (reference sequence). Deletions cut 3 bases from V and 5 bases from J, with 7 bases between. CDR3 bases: TGTGCCAGTAGTATCGCGGAAACCGGGGAGCTGTTTTTT. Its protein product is CASSIAETGELFF. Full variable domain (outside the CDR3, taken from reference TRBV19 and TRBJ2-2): DGGITQSPKYLFRKEGQNVTLSCEQNLNHDAMYWYRQDPGQGLRLIYYSQIVNDFQKGDIAEGYSVSREKKESFPLTVTSAQKNPTAFYLCASSIAETGELFFGEGSRLTVL.

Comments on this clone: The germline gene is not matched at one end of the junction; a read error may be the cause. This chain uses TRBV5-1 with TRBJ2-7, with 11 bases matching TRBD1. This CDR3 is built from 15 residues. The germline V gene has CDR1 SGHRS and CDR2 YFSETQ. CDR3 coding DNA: TGCGCCAGCAGGTTGGGACAGGGGGATTATTACGAGCAGTACTTC. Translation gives CASRLGQGDYYEQYF.

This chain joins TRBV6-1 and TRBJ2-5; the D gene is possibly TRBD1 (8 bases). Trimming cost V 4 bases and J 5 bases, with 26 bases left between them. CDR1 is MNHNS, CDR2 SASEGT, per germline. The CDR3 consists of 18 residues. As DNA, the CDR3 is TGTGCCAGCAGTGCTAGACAGGGGTGGACCCTGCGGGGGGAGACCCAGTACTTC. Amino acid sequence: CASSARQGWTLRGETQYF.

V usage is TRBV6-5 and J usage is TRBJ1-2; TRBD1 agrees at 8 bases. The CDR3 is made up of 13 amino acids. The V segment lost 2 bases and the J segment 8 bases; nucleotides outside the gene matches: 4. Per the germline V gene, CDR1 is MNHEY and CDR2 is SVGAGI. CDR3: CASSYHDRGGYTF. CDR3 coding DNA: TGTGCCAGCAGTTACCACGACAGGGGCGGCTACACCTTC.